Below, 32 T cell receptor beta chains from the same sample are listed, as sequenced in a study of Ad26.COV2.S vaccination and SARS-CoV-2 variants. Some clones are missing from TCRdb's copy, which holds only in-frame ones; the method was immunoSEQ multiplex PCR. The sample yields 380,000 or so clones, roughly 89% seen once. The treatment was: around 19 received Ad26.COV2.S at low or high dose, single or two shots; about 5 received placebo; per-sample allocation not given. Day 63 after the first injection of vaccine or placebo was the sampling time. Here the sequenced sample was peripheral blood, taken in a trial of Ad26.COV2.S vaccine versus placebo. The receptors were sampled from a person aged 18-60 years who received the Ad26.COV2.S COVID-19 vaccine or a placebo.

The chain links TRBV5-1 to TRBJ1-6; D is possibly TRBD1 (5 bases). This CDR3 spans 16 amino acids. Per the germline V gene, CDR1 is SGHRS and CDR2 is YFSETQ. Trimming pared 0 bases from V and 6 bases from J, leaving 13 bases between. CDR3 coding DNA: TGCGCCAGCAGCTTGGGGGCGGCGACAGCTAATTCACCCCTCCACTTT. It codes for CASSLGAATANSPLHF. The whole variable domain, remainder taken from reference TRBV5-1 and TRBJ1-6, is KAGVTQTPRYLIKTRGQQVTLSCSPISGHRSVSWYQQTPGQGLQFLFEYFSETQRNKGNFPGRFSGRQFSNSRSEMNVSTLELGDSALYLCASSLGAATANSPLHFGNGTRLTVT.

Notes on this clone: The junction and the germline gene differ at one end; a read error may be behind it. The chain has TRBV7-9 and TRBJ1-2; D is unclear. The CDR3 has 19 residues. Germline V gives CDR1 SEHNR, CDR2 FQNEAQ (reference sequence). DNA of the CDR3: TGTGCCAACAGCTCACCTCCCCATCAGAGGGTGCCGACTAACTATGGCTACACCTTC. Protein: CANSSPPHQRVPTNYGYTF.

V and J are TRBV2 and TRBJ1-1; D is uncertain. The V gene lost 4 bases and the J gene lost 1 base, with 10 bases spanning the gap. Germline V CDR1 and CDR2: SNHLY, FYNNEI. This CDR3 has 14 amino acids. The CDR3 loop reads CASSVGSSNTEAFF. CDR3 nucleotides: TGTGCCAGCAGTGTTGGGAGCTCGAACACTGAAGCTTTCTTT.

The genes are TRBV7-3 and TRBJ2-6; D ambiguous. Germline V gene data show CDR1 as SGHTA and CDR2 as FQGTGA. V lost 2 bases and J 2 bases, leaving 7 bases between the germline ends. The CDR3 totals 15 residues. The CDR3 bases are TGTGCCAGCAGCTTACAAGGGACTGGGGCCAACGTCCTGACTTTC. It yields the protein CASSLQGTGANVLTF.

V and J are TRBV19 and TRBJ1-4, with TRBD1 identical over 9 bases. Trimming removed 3 bases from V and 7 bases from J; junction bases left unmatched: 3. The CDR3 loop spans 14 amino acids. CDR1 and CDR2 from the germline V gene are LNHDA and SQIVND (reference sequence). CDR3 DNA sequence: TGTGCCAGTAGTATTAGGGACAGGGCTGAAAAACTGTTTTTT. Translating it yields CASSIRDRAEKLFF.

The chain uses TRBV5-4 and TRBJ2-4, with 9 bases fitting TRBD1. V was clipped by 0 bases and J by 6 bases; unmatched bases: 4. Germline CDR1 and CDR2: SGHNT and YYREEE (reference sequence). The CDR3 runs 15 residues. The CDR3 DNA follows: TGTGCCAGCAGCTTGGAGACAGGGGGGCCAAACATTCAGTACTTC. This codes for CASSLETGGPNIQYF.

The rearrangement uses TRBV5-6 and TRBJ2-1; D uncertain. Deletions cut 0 bases from V and 6 bases from J, with 7 bases between. Germline V gene data show CDR1 as SGHDT and CDR2 as YYEEEE. The CDR3 runs to 13 residues. The CDR3, as DNA: TGTGCCAGCAGCTTGGGGGCGGTCAATGAGCAGTTCTTC. It encodes CASSLGAVNEQFF.

The chain joins TRBV7-9 to TRBJ1-6, with D unclear. From germline, CDR1 is SEHNR and CDR2 FQNEAQ (reference sequence). The CDR3 spans 14 residues. With 5 bases removed from V and 10 bases from J, the gap between germline ends came to 15 bases. The DNA of the CDR3 is TGTGCCAGCAGCAAAAATCCCGGAATATCACCCCTCCACTTT. Translating gives CASSKNPGISPLHF.

In the case of this clone: A much bigger clone sits one base away, suggesting this may be a read error. The chain's CDR3 is CASRGGAGNEQFF. CDR3 nucleotide sequence: TGTGCCAGCCGCGGGGGGGCGGGCAATGAGCAGTTCTTC. The gene calls are TRBV7-9 and TRBJ2-1, with TRBD2 matching over 9 bases. V trimming: 8 bases; J trimming: 6 bases; junction bases outside the gene matches: 5. Germline-derived CDR1 and CDR2 are SEHNR and FQNEAQ (reference sequence). The CDR3 has 13 amino acids.

The chain employs TRBV28 and TRBJ2-1, with D tentatively TRBD2 (6 bases). Germline CDR1 reads MDHEN; CDR2 reads SYDVKM. The length of the CDR3 is 14 residues. Trimming left V 3 bases short and J 6 bases short, with 12 bases between. This chain's CDR3 is CASSFGGSGNEQFF. The DNA for the CDR3 is TGTGCCAGCAGTTTCGGGGGAAGTGGCAATGAGCAGTTCTTC.

This clone has more than one count but fewer than ten. The chain employs TRBV4-2 and TRBJ2-7, with 9 bases matching TRBD1. The CDR3 consists of 18 residues. CDR1 is LGHNA, CDR2 YNFKEQ, per germline. V shed 1 base and J 2 bases; nucleotides not matched to a gene: 12. The CDR3 sequence is CASSQAYVRTGETYEQYF. The CDR3 bases are TGTGCCAGCAGCCAAGCGTATGTTCGGACAGGGGAGACCTACGAGCAGTACTTC.

The rearrangement uses TRBV6-2 or TRBV6-3 and TRBJ2-1, with TRBD1 as a possible D gene (5 bases). CDR1 and CDR2 (germline): MNHEY, SVGEGT. V was shortened by 2 bases and J by 0 bases, with 8 bases between the two germline ends. CDR3 length: 15 amino acids. CDR3 in DNA: TGTGCCAGCAGTTACGACAGACCCTCCTACAATGAGCAGTTCTTC. This encodes CASSYDRPSYNEQFF.

This chain uses TRBV19 with TRBJ1-2; no firm D call. CDR3 length: 14 residues. CDR1 and CDR2 from the germline V gene are LNHDA and SQIVND (reference sequence). The V end lost 0 bases, the J end lost 7 bases, and 12 bases lay between the germline ends. As DNA, the CDR3 is TGTGCCAGTAGTATAGATACCGCTAAGGGTGGCTACACCTTC. It codes for CASSIDTAKGGYTF.

This sequence joins TRBV5-1 and TRBJ2-5; tentative D call: TRBD2 (7 bases). Germline CDR1 reads SGHRS; CDR2 reads YFSETQ. The CDR3 consists of 12 residues. Trimming took 5 bases from V and 4 from J, leaving 9 bases between them. The CDR3: CASRAGAETQYF. In DNA form, the CDR3 reads TGCGCCAGCAGGGCGGGGGCAGAGACCCAGTACTTC.

This clone was recorded only once. Within the sample, other DNA sequences also encode this same CDR3. This sequence joins TRBV7-9 and TRBJ1-3; 10 nucleotides line up with TRBD1. The CDR3 loop spans 15 amino acids. The ends lost 5 bases at V and 2 bases at J; junction bases unmatched: 3. The V gene's germline CDR1 is SEHNR and CDR2 FQNEAQ (reference sequence). The CDR3 DNA reads as TGTGCCAGCAGCATGACAGGGGGCACTGGAAACACCATATATTTT. Its translation: CASSMTGGTGNTIYF.

This rearrangement joins TRBV13 to TRBJ1-1, with D unclear. This CDR3 has 13 residues. Germline values: CDR1 PRHDT, CDR2 FYEKMQ (reference sequence). Between the trimmed V and J ends, which lost 5 bases and 0 bases, there was a span of 7 bases. The CDR3 bases are TGTGCCAGCAGCCGGTCCATGAACACTGAAGCTTTCTTT. Its protein product is CASSRSMNTEAFF.

The gene calls are TRBV2 and TRBJ2-2, with 8 bases lining up with TRBD1. Germline assignment: CDR1 SNHLY and CDR2 FYNNEI. This CDR3 spans 16 amino acids. Trimming removed 4 bases from V and 3 bases from J; junction bases left unmatched: 7. The CDR3 spells CASSVNRGVDTGELFF. The CDR3 coding sequence is TGTGCCAGCAGTGTGAACAGGGGGGTAGACACCGGGGAGCTGTTTTTT.

This clone was seen at least ten times. J is TRBJ1-4 and V is TRBV7-6, with no clear D. Per germline, CDR1 SGHVS and CDR2 FNYEAQ. V dropped 2 bases and J dropped 3 bases, with 19 bases sitting between them. The CDR3 covers 18 residues. In nucleotides, the CDR3 is TGTGCCAGCAGCTTATCCCCTGCCGTCCTGTCCTCTAATGAAAAACTGTTTTTT. Its translation: CASSLSPAVLSSNEKLFF. Complete variable domain (other parts from reference TRBV7-6 and TRBJ1-4): GAGVSQSPRYKVTKRGQDVALRCDPISGHVSLYWYRQALGQGPEFLTYFNYEAQQDKSGLPNDRFSAERPEGSISTLTIQRTEQRDSAMYRCASSLSPAVLSSNEKLFFGSGTQLSVL.

The chain has TRBV21-1 and TRBJ2-2; TRBD2 reflects the table's D call only, with no check against the DNA. TRBV21-1 is deemed a pseudogene. CDR3 length equals 17 residues. The CDR3 nucleotides are TGTGCCAGCAGCAGAAGGAGTAGCGGGAGTTGCACCGGGGAGCTGTTTTTT. Residues: CASSRRSSGSCTGELFF.

The genes are TRBV6-4 and TRBJ1-1; no firm D call. Germline loops: CDR1 MRHNA, CDR2 SNTAGT. This CDR3 is 14 amino acids long. Trimming took off 5 bases at V and 1 base at J, with 11 bases between the two ends. This CDR3 is CASSYGTGNTEAFF. DNA of the CDR3: TGTGCCAGCAGTTATGGTACGGGGAACACTGAAGCTTTCTTT.

V and J are TRBV6-1 and TRBJ2-3; D unresolved. V was cut by 2 bases and J by 3 bases, with 15 bases left in between. This CDR3 comprises 16 residues. CDR1 MNHNS and CDR2 SASEGT come from the germline V gene. CDR3 in DNA: TGTGCCAGCAGTGAATTAGCAGGAGCTACAACAGATACGCAGTATTTT. It translates to CASSELAGATTDTQYF.

This clone was seen only once. The chain recombines TRBV11-2 with TRBJ2-5; D unresolved. Looked up from germline, CDR1 is SGHAT and CDR2 is FQNNGV. Trimming removed 5 bases at V and 2 bases at J, with 6 bases between. The CDR3 has 12 amino acids. The CDR3 DNA follows: TGTGCCAGCAGCCGAACACAAGAGACCCAGTACTTC. Translation: CASSRTQETQYF.

The rearrangement links TRBV2 to TRBJ1-4, with TRBD1 matching over 8 bases. J gave up 1 base and V 8 bases, and 6 bases lay outside the gene matches. The V gene's germline CDR1 is SNHLY and CDR2 FYNNEI. The CDR3 extends over 15 amino acids. The CDR3 loop reads CASGGQGLTNEKLFF. The CDR3 nucleotides read TGTGCCAGCGGTGGACAGGGATTAACTAATGAAAAACTGTTTTTT. Variable domain in full (rest from reference TRBV2 and TRBJ1-4): EPEVTQTPSHQVTQMGQEVILRCVPISNHLYFYWYRQILGQKVEFLVSFYNNEISEKSEIFDDQFSVERPDGSNFTLKIRSTKLEDSAMYFCASGGQGLTNEKLFFGSGTQLSVL.

The chain couples TRBV14 to TRBJ2-2, with TRBD1 matching over 9 bases. The V gene end was trimmed by 2 bases and the J gene end by 3 bases; junction bases not matched to a gene: 7. In germline, CDR1 is SGHDN, CDR2 FVKESK. The CDR3 runs to 17 residues. The CDR3 loop is CASSQIFGTGYTGELFF. The CDR3 DNA sequence: TGTGCCAGCAGCCAAATCTTCGGGACAGGGTACACCGGGGAGCTGTTTTTT. Full variable domain (rest looked up from reference TRBV14 and TRBJ2-2): EAGVTQFPSHSVIEKGQTVTLRCDPISGHDNLYWYRRVMGKEIKFLLHFVKESKQDESGMPNNRFLAERTGGTYSTLKVQPAELEDSGVYFCASSQIFGTGYTGELFFGEGSRLTVL.

V is TRBV9 and J is TRBJ2-2; TRBD2 matches at 11 bases. Germline loops: CDR1 SGDLS, CDR2 YYNGEE. There are 15 residues in the CDR3. After removal of 2 bases from V and 5 bases from J, the junction contained 2 bases not matched to a gene. The CDR3 spells CASSVTSGSTGELFF. As DNA, the CDR3 is TGTGCCAGCAGCGTTACTAGCGGGAGTACCGGGGAGCTGTTTTTT.

J is TRBJ2-7 and V is TRBV2; 10 nucleotides line up with TRBD1. This CDR3 is built from 15 residues. The germline V gene has CDR1 SNHLY and CDR2 FYNNEI. The J segment lost 1 base and the V segment lost 5 bases, leaving 5 bases of the junction unmatched. CDR3 in DNA: TGTGCCAGCAGTTACCGGGACAGGGGATCCTACGAGCAGTACTTC. Encoded protein: CASSYRDRGSYEQYF.

The rearrangement links TRBV11-2 to TRBJ2-5; 16 bases are a match to TRBD2. Germline lookup yields CDR1 SGHAT and CDR2 FQNNGV. V gave up 5 bases and J gave up 5 bases; unmatched junction bases: 5. CDR3 length: 16 amino acids. The CDR3 loop reads CASSTGLAGGPETQYF. The CDR3 nucleotides read TGTGCCAGCAGCACGGGACTAGCGGGAGGGCCTGAGACCCAGTACTTC.

The V and J genes are TRBV24-1 and TRBJ1-2; TRBD1 matches 7 bases. The CDR3 sequence is 13 residues long. CDR1 and CDR2 (germline): KGHDR, SFDVKD. The V segment lost 0 bases and the J segment 8 bases; nucleotides outside the gene matches: 2. The CDR3, as DNA: TGTGCCACCAGTGATTTGATAGGGGGCGGCTACACCTTC. It translates to CATSDLIGGGYTF.

There are a few counts of this clone. The chain links TRBV7-9 to TRBJ2-7; tentatively, D is TRBD1 (6 bases). The germline CDR1 and CDR2 sequences are SEHNR and FQNEAQ (reference sequence). The CDR3 covers 15 residues. V dropped 1 base and J dropped 3 bases, with 13 bases sitting between them. The CDR3 loop reads CASSLGVGTIYEQYF. The DNA for the CDR3 is TGTGCCAGCAGCTTAGGGGTGGGGACAATCTACGAGCAGTACTTC.

The chain's CDR3 is CASGDRRNSYEQYF. For the CDR3, the DNA is TGTGCCAGCGGAGACAGGAGAAACTCCTACGAGCAGTACTTC. This chain connects TRBV2 to TRBJ2-7; tentative D call: TRBD1 (6 bases). V shed 8 bases and J shed 0 bases, with 14 bases lying between them. CDR3 length: 14 amino acids. Germline-derived CDR1 and CDR2 are SNHLY and FYNNEI.

Comments on this clone: Mismatch with germline at one junction end may stem from a read error. The V and J genes are TRBV5-6 and TRBJ1-2, with 7 nucleotides matching TRBD1. Germline V lookup: CDR1 SGHDT, CDR2 YYEEEE. The length of the CDR3 is 15 residues. Written as DNA, the CDR3 is TGTGCCAGCAGCTTGGGGGGGACAGCTAATTATGGCTACACCTTC. Amino acid sequence: CASSLGGTANYGYTF. Filled out from reference TRBV5-6 and TRBJ1-2, the complete variable domain reads DAGVTQSPTHLIKTRGQQVTLRCSPKSGHDTVSWYQQALGQGPQFIFQYYEEEERQRGNFPDRFSGHQFPNYSSELNVNALLLGDSALYLCASSLGGTANYGYTFGSGTRLTVV.

The chain has TRBV4-3 and TRBJ2-5, with 13 bases lining up with TRBD2. The trim removed 1 base at V and 8 bases at J, leaving 10 bases unmatched. CDR3 size: 17 residues. Germline V gene lookup returns CDR1 LGHNA and CDR2 YSLEER. The CDR3 protein is CASSQGLAGGPRYTQYF. The CDR3 coding sequence is TGCGCCAGCAGCCAAGGACTAGCGGGGGGCCCGCGCTATACCCAGTACTTC.